This is a list of T cell receptor beta chains from one sample in a study of response to subunit inactivated influenza vaccine. TCRdb re-derived calls from the RT-PCR reads in MiXCR, one entry per CDR3 protein. The repertoire has hundreds of thousands of distinct CDR3 sequences, around 13% of them found once; the top ten carry around 6.5%. This material consisted of PBMCs from blood, taken 14 to 15 days before vaccination. Every receptor here comes from a man aged 45 to 65 who received an inactivated influenza vaccine. CDR3s include the opening cysteine and the closing phenylalanine or tryptophan. The order of the fields is clone size, J gene, D gene, V gene, CDR3 DNA, CDR3 protein. The D gene is left open where the match is weak. Not all rows give a size; the values are once, few, many and, for expanded clones, a class.

size: NA
J: TRBJ1-5
D: NA
V: TRBV30
DNA: TGTGCCTGGAGTGGGACAGTCACTGGCGAGCCCCAGCATTTT
CDR3: CAWSGTVTGEPQHF

size: few
J: TRBJ2-3
D: TRBD2
V: TRBV29-1
DNA: TGCAGCGCGGGGGTGGCGGGAGAGACAGATACGCAGTATTTT
CDR3: CSAGVAGETDTQYF

size: NA
J: TRBJ2-4
D: NA
V: TRBV4-2
DNA: TGTGCCAGCAGGGGGGCAGGCAAAAACATTCAGTACTTC
CDR3: CASRGAGKNIQYF

size: few
J: TRBJ1-1
D: NA
V: TRBV4-3
DNA: TGCGCCAGCAGCCAAGTCCTGAAAACCGTTGGAGGAACTGAAGCTTTCTTT
CDR3: CASSQVLKTVGGTEAFF

size: NA
J: TRBJ2-7
D: TRBD1
V: TRBV29-1
DNA: TGCAGCGTAATGGACAGGGGCGGCGAGCAGTACTTC
CDR3: CSVMDRGGEQYF

size: NA
J: TRBJ2-1
D: TRBD2
V: TRBV20-1
DNA: TGCAGTCCTCCCCCGCCCGGGACTAGCGGAAACAATGAGCAGTTCTTC
CDR3: CSPPPPGTSGNNEQFF

size: NA
J: TRBJ2-7
D: NA
V: TRBV27
DNA: TGTGCCAGCAGTACCGGGACAAGCCTCTTCTACGAGCAGTACTTC
CDR3: CASSTGTSLFYEQYF

size: once
J: TRBJ1-1
D: NA
V: TRBV5-1
DNA: TGCGCCAGCAGCCAACAGTTTCTGAACACTGAAGCTTTCTTT
CDR3: CASSQQFLNTEAFF

size: many
J: TRBJ1-2
D: NA
V: TRBV12-3/TRBV12-4
DNA: TGTGCCAGCAGTGCTCAGAGAGGGAACTATGGCTACACCTTC
CDR3: CASSAQRGNYGYTF

size: few
J: TRBJ2-7
D: NA
V: TRBV29-1
DNA: TGCAGCGTTGAATTCCCCACCGCCTACGAGCAGTACTTC
CDR3: CSVEFPTAYEQYF

size: few
J: TRBJ2-1
D: TRBD1
V: TRBV2
DNA: TGTGCCAGCTTTAAAGGACAGGGGCCATACAATGAGCAGTTCTTC
CDR3: CASFKGQGPYNEQFF

size: NA
J: TRBJ2-2
D: TRBD2
V: TRBV5-1
DNA: TGCGACAGCAGCTTGGCGGGAGAGAACACCGGGGAGCTGTTTTTT
CDR3: CDSSLAGENTGELFF

size: few
J: TRBJ2-7
D: TRBD1
V: TRBV6-5
DNA: TGTGCCAGCAGTTACCGGGACAGGGCCGTTCACGAGCAGTACTTC
CDR3: CASSYRDRAVHEQYF

size: NA
J: TRBJ2-1
D: TRBD2
V: TRBV7-9
DNA: TGTGCCAGCCGCAGCTGGGTCCCCGGGGGGGATGAGCAGTTCTTC
CDR3: CASRSWVPGGDEQFF

size: NA
J: TRBJ2-1
D: TRBD2
V: TRBV10-2
DNA: TGCGCCAGCAATAGCGGGGGGCCCCCCCACCCCTACAATGAGCAGTTCTTC
CDR3: CASNSGGPPHPYNEQFF

size: NA
J: TRBJ2-1
D: NA
V: TRBV4-1
DNA: TGCGCCAGCAGCCAAGATTGGGGAAGAGTCTACAATGAGCAGTTCTTC
CDR3: CASSQDWGRVYNEQFF

size: once
J: TRBJ2-7
D: NA
V: TRBV27
DNA: TGTGCCAGCAGTTTTCGCAGGGGGGGCGACGAGCAGTACTTC
CDR3: CASSFRRGGDEQYF

size: few
J: TRBJ2-7
D: NA
V: TRBV20-1
DNA: TGCAGTGCGAGACGACATGACTACGAGCAGTACTTC
CDR3: CSARRHDYEQYF

size: once
J: TRBJ2-1
D: NA
V: TRBV28
DNA: TGTGCCAGCAGTTTATTCAGCAGGGGTGGGAATGAGCAGTTCTTC
CDR3: CASSLFSRGGNEQFF

size: NA
J: TRBJ2-1
D: NA
V: TRBV11-2
DNA: TGTGCCAGCAGCTTAGATGAGCAGGGGAGTTTCTACAATGAGCAGTTCTTC
CDR3: CASSLDEQGSFYNEQFF

size: few
J: TRBJ2-7
D: TRBD1
V: TRBV20-1
DNA: TGCAGTGCTAGCGGGGCGTGGAGGACAGGGAACTACGAGCAGTACTTC
CDR3: CSASGAWRTGNYEQYF

size: many
J: TRBJ2-5
D: TRBD1
V: TRBV4-3
DNA: TGCGCCAGCAGCCAAGATCGCCGAAGGGACAGGCAAGAGACCCAGTACTTC
CDR3: CASSQDRRRDRQETQYF

size: many
J: TRBJ2-3
D: TRBD2
V: TRBV6-1
DNA: TGTGCCAGCATCAGACTAGCGGGGGGGTATCCGAGGCCCCAGTATTTT
CDR3: CASIRLAGGYPRPQYF

size: many
J: TRBJ2-1
D: TRBD1
V: TRBV12-3/TRBV12-4
DNA: TGTGCCAGCAGGTCGGGACAGGGAACCTACAATGAGCAGTTCTTC
CDR3: CASRSGQGTYNEQFF

size: NA
J: TRBJ2-7
D: NA
V: TRBV20-1
DNA: TGCAGTGCCCCCCCCTTTGACAGGAGATACTACGAGCAGTACTTC
CDR3: CSAPPFDRRYYEQYF

size: few
J: TRBJ2-1
D: NA
V: TRBV11-2
DNA: TGTGCCAGCAGCTTAGATGGAGGGCTAAACCATGAGCAGTTCTTC
CDR3: CASSLDGGLNHEQFF

size: many
J: TRBJ2-2
D: TRBD1
V: TRBV4-1
DNA: TGCGCCAGCAGCCAGGGACAGGGTCCCGGGGAGCTGTTTTTT
CDR3: CASSQGQGPGELFF

size: NA
J: TRBJ2-2
D: NA
V: TRBV11-1
DNA: TGTGCCAGCAGCTTGGGCAGTGCTGGAGTCACCGGGGAGCTGTTTTTT
CDR3: CASSLGSAGVTGELFF

size: few
J: TRBJ2-5
D: TRBD1
V: TRBV5-1
DNA: TGCGCCAGCAGCCCGGACAGGCCAGAGACCCAGTACTTC
CDR3: CASSPDRPETQYF

size: few
J: TRBJ2-5
D: TRBD2
V: TRBV6-1
DNA: TGTGCCAGCAGTAATTATTATAGCGGGAGAGGAGAGACCCAGTACTTC
CDR3: CASSNYYSGRGETQYF

size: NA
J: TRBJ2-2
D: TRBD1
V: TRBV7-9
DNA: TGTGCCAGCAGTAACAGGGGGAACACCGGGGAGCTGTTTTTT
CDR3: CASSNRGNTGELFF

size: NA
J: TRBJ1-2
D: NA
V: TRBV6-1
DNA: TGTGCCAGCACCCCGGACAGATACTATGGCTACACCTTC
CDR3: CASTPDRYYGYTF

size: NA
J: TRBJ1-3
D: NA
V: TRBV4-1
DNA: TGCGCCAGCAGCCACACAGGGACTGGAAACACCATATATTTT
CDR3: CASSHTGTGNTIYF

size: NA
J: TRBJ1-2
D: NA
V: TRBV28
DNA: TGTGCCATCCAACCGGGGGGACTCTATGGCTACACCTTC
CDR3: CAIQPGGLYGYTF

size: NA
J: TRBJ2-3
D: NA
V: TRBV4-3
DNA: TGCGCCAGCAGCCAAGGCCACTCCCCAGATACGCAGTATTTT
CDR3: CASSQGHSPDTQYF

size: NA
J: TRBJ2-7
D: TRBD1
V: TRBV6-2/TRBV6-3
DNA: TGTGCCAGCAACCCCGGCGGACAGGACTACGAGCAGTACTTC
CDR3: CASNPGGQDYEQYF

size: few
J: TRBJ1-2
D: NA
V: TRBV7-2
DNA: TGTGCCAGCAGCTTAGCCGGGACCAACTATGGCTACACCTTC
CDR3: CASSLAGTNYGYTF

size: few
J: TRBJ2-1
D: TRBD2
V: TRBV9
DNA: TGTGCCAGCAGCGTAGGGGAGGGATACAATGAGCAGTTCTTC
CDR3: CASSVGEGYNEQFF

size: many
J: TRBJ2-2
D: TRBD2
V: TRBV20-1
DNA: TGCAGTGCTCGGACTAGTCTGAGGGAGCTGTTTTTT
CDR3: CSARTSLRELFF